The rows below give T cell receptor beta chains drawn from one sample of a study of a mutant IDH1 vaccine in newly diagnosed glioma. The antigens of these receptors remain unknown. This table comes from immunoSEQ multiplex PCR, and its TCRdb copy is limited to in-frame clones, with some not included. Of over 40,000 clones detected, 80% to 90% appear once; the ten largest clones hold approximately 1.6%. Specimen: PBMCs, collected from a glioma patient whose treatment included an IDH1 peptide vaccine. All receptors come from a man aged 35 to 55 with glioma. Each CDR3 is given with its conserved first and last residue. A D gene is named only where the DNA matches it firmly. The listing skips clone size in some rows; elsewhere it reads once, few, many or a size class.

TRBJ2-3 TRBD2 TRBV7-3 once CASSSGLAGEVDTQYF TGTGCCAGCAGCTCTGGACTAGCGGGAGAAGTGGATACGCAGTATTTT
TRBJ2-1 NA TRBV7-3 NA CASSRTLHNEQFF TGTGCCAGCAGCCGGACACTGCACAATGAGCAGTTCTTC
TRBJ1-3 TRBD1 TRBV15 NA CATSSAYRGEAGNTIYF TGTGCCACCAGCTCCGCATACAGGGGAGAAGCAGGAAACACCATATATTTT
TRBJ1-2 NA TRBV5-4 NA CASSLAANYGYTF TGTGCCAGCAGTCTGGCTGCTAACTATGGCTACACCTTC
TRBJ1-1 NA TRBV11-2 NA CASSVRQGNTEAFF TGTGCCAGCAGCGTACGTCAGGGGAACACTGAAGCTTTCTTT
TRBJ1-1 TRBD1 TRBV5-6 NA CASSLGGQGVTEAFF TGTGCCAGCAGCTTGGGGGGACAGGGAGTCACTGAAGCTTTCTTT
TRBJ1-3 NA TRBV10-3 NA CAISQDRSGNTIYF TGTGCCATCAGTCAAGATCGGTCTGGAAACACCATATATTTT
TRBJ2-1 TRBD2 TRBV5-6 NA CASSWTSGSTEQFF TGTGCCAGCAGCTGGACTAGCGGGAGTACCGAGCAGTTCTTC
TRBJ2-2 TRBD1 TRBV6-4 NA CASSDSTGESGELFF TGTGCCAGCAGTGACTCTACAGGGGAGTCCGGGGAGCTGTTTTTT
TRBJ2-5 TRBD2 TRBV7-2 NA CASSPGTSGAFGETQYF TGTGCCAGCAGCCCGGGGACTAGCGGGGCTTTTGGGGAGACCCAGTACTTC
TRBJ1-5 NA TRBV28 NA CASSPRAQPQHF TGTGCCAGCAGTCCGAGGGCTCAGCCCCAGCATTTT
TRBJ2-5 NA TRBV7-6 NA CASTPQFTYQETQYF TGTGCCAGCACTCCTCAATTTACGTACCAAGAGACCCAGTACTTC
TRBJ2-1 TRBD2 TRBV18 once CASSGTSGFPSYNEQFF TGTGCCAGCTCGGGGACTAGCGGGTTTCCCTCCTACAATGAGCAGTTCTTC
TRBJ1-2 NA TRBV7-2 NA CASSLGVSWGYTF TGTGCCAGCAGCTTAGGGGTGAGCTGGGGCTACACCTTC
TRBJ2-3 TRBD2 TRBV27 NA CASSFLGGRNDTQYF TGTGCCAGCAGTTTTCTGGGCGGGAGGAACGATACGCAGTATTTT
TRBJ2-7 NA TRBV29-1 NA CSVGGDRAMVYEQYF TGCAGCGTCGGGGGGGACAGGGCCATGGTTTACGAGCAGTACTTC
TRBJ2-7 TRBD1 TRBV6-6 NA CASSGTGPYEQYF TGTGCCAGCTCTGGGACAGGGCCCTACGAGCAGTACTTC
TRBJ2-1 TRBD2 TRBV19 once CASSIAGSGRGNEQFF TGTGCCAGTAGTATAGCTGGTAGCGGGAGGGGGAATGAGCAGTTCTTC
TRBJ2-5 NA TRBV2 NA CASSETLGQETQYF TGTGCCAGCAGTGAAACTCTGGGCCAAGAGACCCAGTACTTC
TRBJ2-2 NA TRBV4-1 NA CASSLWGGELFF TGCGCCAGCAGTCTTTGGGGGGGGGAGCTGTTTTTT
TRBJ1-5 NA TRBV6-5 NA CASSPGGSNQPQHF TGTGCCAGCAGTCCCGGGGGTAGCAATCAGCCCCAGCATTTT
TRBJ1-2 NA TRBV10-3 NA CAISESRTSSNYGYTF TGTGCCATCAGTGAGTCTAGGACCTCGTCTAACTATGGCTACACCTTC
TRBJ1-3 NA TRBV5-4 NA CASSFGQGNTIYF TGTGCCAGCAGCTTCGGGCAGGGAAACACCATATATTTT
TRBJ1-3 NA TRBV5-6 NA CASSLKGQVFLYF TGTGCCAGCAGCTTAAAGGGTCAGGTGTTCCTATATTTT
TRBJ1-5 TRBD1 TRBV11-2 NA CASRPLPGQSNQPQHF TGTGCCAGCAGACCACTGCCGGGACAGAGTAATCAGCCCCAGCATTTT
TRBJ1-2 NA TRBV2 NA CASSLDRQGGYTF TGTGCCAGCAGCCTAGACAGGCAAGGAGGCTACACCTTC
TRBJ2-2 NA TRBV5-6 NA CASSLGARQGSTGELFF TGTGCCAGCAGCTTGGGTGCCCGCCAGGGTAGCACCGGGGAGCTGTTTTTT
TRBJ2-1 TRBD1 TRBV5-1 NA CASSPGTGGHEQFF TGCGCCAGCAGCCCCGGGACAGGGGGTCATGAGCAGTTCTTC
TRBJ2-5 NA TRBV5-1 NA CASSLSGRETQYF TGCGCCAGCAGCTTATCAGGGCGGGAGACCCAGTACTTC
TRBJ2-7 TRBD1 TRBV7-8 once CASSTQTGTYEQYF TGTGCCAGCAGCACCCAGACAGGGACCTACGAGCAGTACTTC
TRBJ1-1 TRBD1 TRBV6-5 NA CASIRGASAFF TGTGCCAGCATCAGGGGGGCTTCAGCTTTCTTT
TRBJ1-2 NA TRBV5-6 NA CASSHLRTSWAGYTF TGTGCCAGCAGCCACCTGAGGACGTCCTGGGCTGGCTACACCTTC
TRBJ2-1 NA TRBV19 NA CASNSPGTGGVGVEQFF TGTGCCAGTAACTCCCCTGGGACCGGAGGAGTTGGGGTTGAGCAGTTCTTC
TRBJ2-3 TRBD2 TRBV10-1 NA CASSESTTSGDTQYF TGCGCCAGCAGTGAGTCGACTACTAGCGGAGATACGCAGTATTTT
TRBJ2-7 NA TRBV27 NA CASRFFRGGGYEQYF TGTGCCAGCAGATTTTTCAGGGGAGGCGGCTACGAGCAGTACTTC
TRBJ1-5 NA TRBV6-1 NA CASSKQDFSNQPQHF TGTGCCAGCAGTAAACAGGATTTCAGCAATCAGCCCCAGCATTTT
TRBJ2-1 TRBD1 TRBV18 NA CASSPPVDRVTYNEQFF TGTGCCAGCTCACCACCGGTGGACAGGGTAACCTACAATGAGCAGTTCTTC
TRBJ2-1 TRBD1 TRBV15 NA CATSRVQIGQGPYNEQFF TGTGCCACCAGCAGAGTTCAAATTGGACAGGGCCCCTACAATGAGCAGTTCTTC
TRBJ2-5 TRBD1 TRBV7-6 NA CATGVRDSIETQYF TGTGCCACCGGGGTCCGGGACAGCATAGAGACCCAGTACTTC
TRBJ2-3 NA TRBV5-1 NA CASSPDQRGDTQYF TGCGCCAGCAGCCCAGACCAGAGAGGAGATACGCAGTATTTT